The T cell receptor (beta chain) described here comes from a study of CD4+ T cells in melanoma. Study results and caveats: A reported correlation linked neoantigen-specific CD4+ T cells to CD8+, macrophage and B cell function. In melanoma, neoantigen-specific CD4+ T cells reportedly differed in differentiation state.

The germline V gene encodes CDR1 SGHDT and CDR2 YYEEEE. The CDR3 sequence is 12 residues long. The germline V and J ends were trimmed by 4 bases and 5 bases, with 9 bases remaining between them. Profiled with immunoSEQ multiplex PCR; TCRdb holds only in-frame clones, not every one. The table lists approximately 47,000 clones, 80% to 90% of them singletons. With regard to this clone: What it binds is unknown.

The sequence derives from a human donor with melanoma. Sequences were obtained from peripheral blood. This chain links TRBV5-6 with TRBJ1-2, with no clear D. Written as DNA, the CDR3 is TGTGCCAGCAGCCCGGGCACATATGGCTACACCTTC. Encoded protein: CASSPGTYGYTF.